The next 8 T cell receptor beta chains were all read from a single sample in a study of blood T cell repertoires in COVID-19. Using immunoSEQ multiplex PCR, the repertoire was profiled, and TCRdb retains in-frame clones only, with some absent. This table has 90,000 to 120,000 clones, 80% to 85% appearing once. Sequencing was carried out using peripheral blood. The receptors were sampled from an older man with acute or convalescent COVID-19.

J is TRBJ1-1 and V is TRBV5-1; D possibly corresponds to TRBD1 (6 bases). The CDR3 covers 14 residues. Germline values: CDR1 SGHRS, CDR2 YFSETQ. V lost 4 bases, J lost 2 bases, and 12 bases lay in between. CDR3 sequence reads: CASSTGQTNTEAFF. The CDR3 region has the DNA TGCGCCAGCAGCACAGGACAGACTAACACTGAAGCTTTCTTT. Based on the CDR3 plus reference TRBV5-1 and TRBJ1-1, the full variable domain is KAGVTQTPRYLIKTRGQQVTLSCSPISGHRSVSWYQQTPGQGLQFLFEYFSETQRNKGNFPGRFSGRQFSNSRSEMNVSTLELGDSALYLCASSTGQTNTEAFFGQGTRLTVV.

This clone was seen more than once but under ten times. The chain combines TRBV7-2 with TRBJ2-7, with 7 bases matching TRBD2. Losses at the gene ends were 6 bases for V and 2 bases for J; bases not matched to a gene: 4. CDR3 length: 13 residues. CDR1 is SGHTA and CDR2 is FQGNSA in the germline V gene. Here the CDR3 DNA reads TGTGCCAGCAGACCAGGGACTACCTACGAGCAGTACTTC. Amino acids: CASRPGTTYEQYF.

The V call is TRBV14, the J call TRBJ1-5; possible D gene TRBD1, 5 bases. V was pared by 0 bases and J by 9 bases, with 30 bases between. The CDR3 totals 20 residues. In germline, CDR1 is SGHDN, CDR2 FVKESK. DNA of the CDR3: TGTGCCAGCAGCCAAGATGCCTCATGGTTGGGCAGGGTGAATTTAAGGCCCCAGCATTTT. This sequence encodes CASSQDASWLGRVNLRPQHF.

The rearrangement joins TRBV7-2 to TRBJ2-7; the match to TRBD1 covers 7 bases. With 5 bases clipped from V and 5 bases from J, the junction kept 3 bases outside the gene matches. CDR1 is SGHTA and CDR2 is FQGNSA in the germline V gene. The CDR3 extends over 12 amino acids. The CDR3 reads CASSLQGHEQYF. The CDR3 DNA is TGTGCCAGCAGCCTACAGGGGCACGAGCAGTACTTC.

J is TRBJ2-7 and V is TRBV27; TRBD1 agrees at 10 bases. The CDR3 has 16 residues. Trimming at V came to 1 base and at J to 4 bases, leaving 7 bases not matched to a gene. CDR1 MNHEY and CDR2 SMNVEV come from the germline V gene (reference sequence). CDR3 protein: CASSLFLTGGGYEQYF. The CDR3 DNA follows: TGTGCCAGCAGTTTATTCCTGACAGGGGGCGGGTACGAGCAGTACTTC.

V and J are TRBV5-1 and TRBJ2-6, with TRBD1 identical over 10 bases. The CDR3 runs to 16 residues. V lost 5 bases to trimming and J lost 0 bases; unmatched junction nucleotides: 2. From germline, CDR1 is SGHRS and CDR2 YFSETQ. The CDR3 here is CASSGQGVSGANVLTF. The CDR3 region has the DNA TGCGCCAGCAGTGGACAGGGGGTCTCTGGGGCCAACGTCCTGACTTTC. Full variable domain (missing parts from reference TRBV5-1 and TRBJ2-6): KAGVTQTPRYLIKTRGQQVTLSCSPISGHRSVSWYQQTPGQGLQFLFEYFSETQRNKGNFPGRFSGRQFSNSRSEMNVSTLELGDSALYLCASSGQGVSGANVLTFGAGSRLTVL.

The V gene is TRBV6-2 or TRBV6-3, the J gene TRBJ1-1, with unresolved D. Looked up from germline, CDR1 is MNHEY and CDR2 is SVGEGT. The V gene lost 4 bases and the J gene lost 0 bases, with 9 bases spanning the gap. The CDR3 length is 14 residues. As DNA, the CDR3 is TGTGCCAGCAGTTCCCCCGGTATGAACACTGAAGCTTTCTTT. Its translation: CASSSPGMNTEAFF.

The rearrangement joins TRBV18 to TRBJ1-1; weak D call: TRBD1 (5 bases). Deletions cut 2 bases from V and 8 bases from J, with 12 bases between. CDR3 length equals 13 residues. Germline assignment: CDR1 KGHSH and CDR2 LQKENI. The CDR3: CASSPLTGNEAFF. CDR3 DNA: TGTGCCAGCTCACCATTAACAGGAAACGAAGCTTTCTTT.